The rows below give T cell receptor beta chains drawn from one sample of a study of T cell responses to AZD1222 COVID-19 vaccine. Assay used: immunoSEQ multiplex PCR; TCRdb lists only in-frame clones, some missing. The sample yields 150,000 to 190,000 clones, about nine tenths seen once. This specimen consisted of peripheral blood, obtained 28 days after the second AZD1222 dose. The source of these receptors is an adult who received the AZD1222 COVID-19 vaccine. Both conserved end residues are part of each CDR3. The D gene is left open where the match is weak. Size is stated for part of the rows, as once, few or many counts, or as a class when the clone is expanded.

>TRBV6-5|-|TRBJ1-1|-
TGTGCCAGCAGTCGACGAGACACTGAAGCTTTCTTT
CASSRRDTEAFF
>TRBV5-4|-|TRBJ2-5|-
TGTGCCAGCAGCTTGGGGCCGTATCAAGAGACCCAGTACTTC
CASSLGPYQETQYF
>TRBV4-3|-|TRBJ2-3|TRBD2
TGCGCCAGCAGCCAAGGAGAGGTAGTAAGGCGGGAGAGTCCGGGCACAGATACGCAGTATTTT
CASSQGEVVRRESPGTDTQYF
>TRBV27|-|TRBJ2-3|TRBD2
TGTGCCAGCAGTTCCTCTCTACTAGCGGGAGTGACAGATACGCAGTATTTT
CASSSSLLAGVTDTQYF
>TRBV6-2/TRBV6-3|-|TRBJ2-7|TRBD2
TGTGCCAGCAGTTGGAACCCGTTAAGCGGGGACGAGGGGCACTTC
CASSWNPLSGDEGHF
>TRBV5-1|-|TRBJ2-1|TRBD2
TGCGCCAGCAGGGGACTAGCGGACTACAATGAGCAGTTCTTC
CASRGLADYNEQFF
>TRBV7-2|-|TRBJ1-6|TRBD1
TGTGCCAGCAGCTGGGACAGGGAATCACCCCTCCACTTT
CASSWDRESPLHF
>TRBV4-1|-|TRBJ1-4|-
TGCGCCAGCAGCCAGCTAAGAACCTCTAATGAAAAACTGTTTTTT
CASSQLRTSNEKLFF
>TRBV24-1|-|TRBJ2-2|-
TGTGCCACCAGCGCCGCGGGACAGAACACCGGGGAGCTGTTTTTT
CATSAAGQNTGELFF
>TRBV11-3|-|TRBJ2-1|-
TGTGCCAGCAGCTTAGGGTCAAGTGGCAATGAGCAGTTCTTC
CASSLGSSGNEQFF
>TRBV28|-|TRBJ1-1|-
TGTGCCAGCAGTTCCCCATCCCGGCAGCTGAACACTGAAGCTTTCTTT
CASSSPSRQLNTEAFF
>TRBV5-1|-|TRBJ1-2|TRBD1
TGCGCCAGCAGCTTGGAGGCAGGGGGCACGGGTGGCTACACCTTC
CASSLEAGGTGGYTF
>TRBV6-2/TRBV6-3|-|TRBJ2-4|-
TGTGCCAGCAGTTACCCCGGGGTCGACAAAAACATTCAGTACTTC
CASSYPGVDKNIQYF
>TRBV29-1|-|TRBJ2-3|TRBD2
TGCAGCGGCCTACTAGCGGGAGGAATAGATACGCAGTATTTT
CSGLLAGGIDTQYF
>TRBV5-4|-|TRBJ2-2|-
TGTGCCAGCAGCCCCTCTTCGGAGACCGGGGAGCTGTTTTTT
CASSPSSETGELFF
>TRBV18|-|TRBJ2-5|-
TGTGCCAGCTCACCCCCGGGACCCCAAGAGACCCAGTACTTC
CASSPPGPQETQYF
>TRBV24-1|once|TRBJ1-5|-
TGTGCCACCAGTGAGGACAGTAGGTTCAATCAGCCCCAGCATTTT
CATSEDSRFNQPQHF
>TRBV29-1|once|TRBJ2-1|TRBD2
TGCAGCGTTGGACGGGGACTAGCGGGAGCGCAAAATGAGCAGTTCTTC
CSVGRGLAGAQNEQFF
>TRBV29-1|-|TRBJ1-1|-
TGCAGCGTTGGAGGCAGCGTGAACACTGAAGCTTTCTTT
CSVGGSVNTEAFF
>TRBV9|once|TRBJ2-5|-
TGTGCCAGCAGCGTAGCTGGAGCAGGGGTAGAGACCCAGTACTTC
CASSVAGAGVETQYF
>TRBV28|-|TRBJ2-6|-
TGTGCCAGCAGAGCTGGGGCCAACGTCCTGACTTTC
CASRAGANVLTF
>TRBV5-4|-|TRBJ2-3|TRBD2
TGTGCCAGCAGTAGGACTAGCGGATCCACAGATACGCAGTATTTT
CASSRTSGSTDTQYF
>TRBV28|-|TRBJ1-4|TRBD1
TGTGCCAGCACCCGGGACAGGGAAAAACTGTTTTTT
CASTRDREKLFF
>TRBV21-1|-|TRBJ2-7|-
TGTGCCAGCAGCAAAGTTCATCAAACCCGAACTTTGGGGCCAAGACGTCCGCTCGAGCAGTACTTC
CASSKVHQTRTLGPRRPLEQYF
>TRBV11-1|-|TRBJ1-1|-
TGTGCCAGCAGCTTAGGACTCGAAGCTTTCTTT
CASSLGLEAFF
>TRBV19|-|TRBJ2-1|TRBD1
TGTGCCAGTAGCGCGACAGGGGGCAATGAGCAGTTCTTC
CASSATGGNEQFF
>TRBV30|-|TRBJ2-1|-
TGTGCCTGGAAGCAACTTGGACTGGATGAGCAGTTCTTC
CAWKQLGLDEQFF
>TRBV7-9|-|TRBJ1-5|-
TGTGCCAGCAGCTCGTCGGTTTCTACCCAGCATTTT
CASSSSVSTQHF
>TRBV4-3|-|TRBJ1-1|TRBD1
TGCGCCAGCAGCCAAGATAGGGGACAGCCAGACGGAGCTTTCTTT
CASSQDRGQPDGAFF
>TRBV23-1|once|TRBJ1-1|-
TGCGCCAGCAGTCAATCGGAGGGCAGGGTGAGTCGGAACACTGAAGCTTTCTTT
CASSQSEGRVSRNTEAFF
>TRBV14|-|TRBJ2-5|TRBD2
TGTGCCAGCAGTCGAGCGGGAGGGACCCGGGAGACCCAGTACTTC
CASSRAGGTRETQYF
>TRBV15|-|TRBJ1-1|TRBD1
TGTGCCACCAGCAGATACCCCGGGACAGGGAACACTGAAGCTTTCTTT
CATSRYPGTGNTEAFF
>TRBV4-3|-|TRBJ2-7|-
TGCGCCAGCAGCCAAGATCCCGGGGCCCCCTACGAGCAGTACTTC
CASSQDPGAPYEQYF
>TRBV14|-|TRBJ2-1|TRBD2
TGTGCCAGCAGCCAGCTTTTGGGGAGGGCCGGGCATGAGCAGTTCTTC
CASSQLLGRAGHEQFF
>TRBV5-1|-|TRBJ2-6|TRBD2
TGCGCCAGCAGCCCACCACTAGCGGGAGGGCCCGGGGCCAACGTCCTGACTTTC
CASSPPLAGGPGANVLTF
>TRBV7-7|-|TRBJ2-1|-
TGTGCTAGCAGCTTAGGTCCAGGATCCAATGAGCAGTTCTTC
CASSLGPGSNEQFF
>TRBV7-2|-|TRBJ2-1|-
TGTGCCAGCAGCCTCGTTGGGGACTCCTACAATGAGCAGTTCTTC
CASSLVGDSYNEQFF
>TRBV5-1|-|TRBJ1-6|TRBD1
TGCGCCAGCAGCTTGGGGGGACAGATTTCACCCCTCCACTTT
CASSLGGQISPLHF
>TRBV30|once|TRBJ2-1|TRBD1
TGTGCCTGGAGCCCCCGGGACAGGCAGTTCTTC
CAWSPRDRQFF
>TRBV2|-|TRBJ2-1|TRBD2
TGTGCCAGCAGTGAAGCGCTCGTGACGGGAGGCCATGAGCAGTTCTTC
CASSEALVTGGHEQFF
>TRBV25-1|-|TRBJ2-3|-
TGTGCCAGCAGCCGCCTAGGATTAGATACGCAGTATTTT
CASSRLGLDTQYF
>TRBV5-6|-|TRBJ1-2|-
TGTGCCAGCAGCTTGGGGCAGAGGTATGGCTACACCTTC
CASSLGQRYGYTF
>TRBV20-1|-|TRBJ2-1|-
TGCAGTGCTAGTTTAGGGGGGGCGTCCTACAATGAGCAGTTCTTC
CSASLGGASYNEQFF
>TRBV28|-|TRBJ2-3|-
TGTGCCACCGCGGGAGATACGCAGTATTTT
CATAGDTQYF
>TRBV7-9|few|TRBJ2-3|-
TGTGCCAGCAGCGGGTGGGGGAACACAGATACGCAGTATTTT
CASSGWGNTDTQYF